The 6 T cell receptor beta chains below all came from one sample that was sequenced in a study of T cells after yellow fever vaccination. MiXCR was run by TCRdb on the 5' RACE reads, yielding one entry per CDR3 protein. The data show 40,000 to 50,000 distinct CDR3 sequences, 6.8% seen once. Sequenced here: CD8+ T cells not binding an NS4B(214-222) dextramer, sorted from PBMCs, sampled 45 days after the yellow fever booster vaccination. The receptors were gathered from a man in his thirties or forties who received the YFV17D yellow fever vaccine.

Note on this clonotype: A much larger clone lies one base from this, so it may be a read error. The V and J genes are TRBV29-1 and TRBJ2-2, with D perhaps matching TRBD2 (5 bases). Trimming took 6 bases from V and 1 from J, leaving 12 bases between them. There are 14 residues in the CDR3. Looked up from germline, CDR1 is SQVTM and CDR2 is ANQGSEA. CDR3 coding DNA: TGCAGCGTAGGGAGAGGGCAGAACACCGGGGAGCTGTTTTTT. Translated, it gives CSVGRGQNTGELFF.

The table lists this clonotype with many counts. V gene TRBV2 combines with J gene TRBJ1-5; 7 bases are a match to TRBD1. This CDR3 contains 15 residues. J was trimmed by 1 base and V by 7 bases; bases with no gene match: 7. Per germline, CDR1 SNHLY and CDR2 FYNNEI. The CDR3 nucleotides are TGTGCCAGCACCCGACAGGGAGGGAGCAATCAGCCCCAGCATTTT. Its protein product is CASTRQGGSNQPQHF.

There are many counts of this clonotype. The V call is TRBV25-1, the J call TRBJ1-2, with D maybe TRBD1 (5 bases). The germline V gene has CDR1 MGHDK and CDR2 SYGVNS. The CDR3 covers 12 residues. V was clipped by 6 bases and J by 4 bases, with 9 bases between them. For the CDR3, the DNA is TGTGCCAGCAGAGGACAAGGCTATGGCTACACCTTC. This translates into CASRGQGYGYTF.

The chain employs TRBV20-1 and TRBJ2-7, with a possible D match to TRBD2 (6 bases). Trimming pared 6 bases from V and 3 bases from J, leaving 12 bases between. The CDR3 extends over 12 amino acids. CDR1 and CDR2 (germline): DFQATT, SNEGSKA (reference sequence). The CDR3 loop is CSARRLDYEQYF. In DNA form, the CDR3 reads TGCAGTGCCCGTCGACTAGACTACGAGCAGTACTTC.

This clonotype was observed many times. This chain joins TRBV29-1 and TRBJ2-7, with 10 bases fitting TRBD2. The CDR3 runs 14 residues. Germline trimming cut 5 bases from V and 0 bases from J; bases unmatched to any gene: 4. Germline V gene data show CDR1 as SQVTM and CDR2 as ANQGSEA. For the CDR3, the DNA is TGCAGCGTTCTTAGCGGGAGGAGCTCCTACGAGCAGTACTTC. Its protein is CSVLSGRSSYEQYF.

A single count supports this clonotype. This may be a read error, as it is one base from a much larger clone. The rearrangement joins TRBV7-8 to TRBJ2-4; 13 bases fit TRBD2. The CDR3 extends over 18 amino acids. The germline gives CDR1 SGHVS, CDR2 FQNEAQ. The CDR3 nucleotides are TGTGCCTGCAGCCCTTACGCCGGACTAGCGGGAGAGCAAAACATTCAGTACTTC. Translation gives CACSPYAGLAGEQNIQYF.